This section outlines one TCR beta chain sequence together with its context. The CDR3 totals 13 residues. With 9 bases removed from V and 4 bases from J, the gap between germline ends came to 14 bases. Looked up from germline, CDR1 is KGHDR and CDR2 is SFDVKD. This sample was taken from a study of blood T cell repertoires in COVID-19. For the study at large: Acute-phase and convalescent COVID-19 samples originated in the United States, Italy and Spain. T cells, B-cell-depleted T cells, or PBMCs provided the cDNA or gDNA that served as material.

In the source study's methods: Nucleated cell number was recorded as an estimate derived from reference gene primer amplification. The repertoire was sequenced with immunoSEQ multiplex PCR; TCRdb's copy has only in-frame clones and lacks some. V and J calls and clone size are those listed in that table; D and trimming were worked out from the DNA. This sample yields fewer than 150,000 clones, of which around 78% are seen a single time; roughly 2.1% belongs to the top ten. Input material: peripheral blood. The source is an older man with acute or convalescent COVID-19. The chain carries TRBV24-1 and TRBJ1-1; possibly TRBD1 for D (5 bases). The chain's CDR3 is CATGGAGSTEAFF. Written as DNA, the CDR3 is TGTGCCACCGGAGGGGCCGGCAGCACTGAAGCTTTCTTT.